This T cell receptor (beta chain) is drawn from a study of a mutant IDH1 vaccine in newly diagnosed glioma. Looking at the study overall: Vaccinations, eight in total, occurred in weeks 1, 3, 5, 7, 11, 15, 19, 23. The earlier regimen, radiotherapy, temozolomide, or both, was most often both.

The time point is: week 11, during vaccination. The vaccine gave 300 ug of a 20-mer mutant IDH1 peptide subcutaneously per dose. Study-wide results and caveats: Seemingly, top peripheral T cell clonotype changes bore no relation to pseudoprogression.

The CDR3 totals 15 residues. Germline CDR1 reads SGHRS; CDR2 reads YFSETQ. V dropped 7 bases and J dropped 3; count of bases not matched to a gene: 4. Details on this clone: What it recognizes is unknown.

The assay was immunoSEQ multiplex PCR, and TCRdb's table has in-frame clones only and misses some. Among approximately 110,000 clones listed, roughly 90% were seen once. The source is a woman aged 50 to 60 with glioma. The rearrangement joins TRBV5-1 to TRBJ2-1, with 13 bases fitting TRBD2. The material was PBMCs, obtained from a glioma patient whose treatment included an IDH1 peptide vaccine. For the CDR3, the DNA is TGCGCCAGCTTCGGACTAGCGGGAGTCTACAATGAGCAGTTCTTC. Translation: CASFGLAGVYNEQFF.